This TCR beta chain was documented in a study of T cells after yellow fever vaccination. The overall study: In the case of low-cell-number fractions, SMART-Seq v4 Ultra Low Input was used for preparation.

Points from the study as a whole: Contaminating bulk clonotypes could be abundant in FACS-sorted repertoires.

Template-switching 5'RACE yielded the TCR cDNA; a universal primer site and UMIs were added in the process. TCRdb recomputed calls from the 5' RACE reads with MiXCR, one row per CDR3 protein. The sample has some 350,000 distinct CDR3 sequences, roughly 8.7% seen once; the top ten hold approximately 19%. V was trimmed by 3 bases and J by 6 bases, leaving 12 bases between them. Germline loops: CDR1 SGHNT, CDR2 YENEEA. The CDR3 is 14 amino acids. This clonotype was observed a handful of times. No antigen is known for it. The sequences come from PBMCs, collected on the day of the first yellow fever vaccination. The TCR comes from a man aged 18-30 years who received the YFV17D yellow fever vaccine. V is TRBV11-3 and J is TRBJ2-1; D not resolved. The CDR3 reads CASSFMSSINEQFF. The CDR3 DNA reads TGTGCCAGCAGCTTCATGTCGAGTATCAATGAGCAGTTCTTC.